A selection of T cell receptor beta chains follows, all from one sample in a study of blood T cell repertoires in COVID-19. TCRdb keeps only in-frame clones here, not all; method: immunoSEQ multiplex PCR. The table shows 200,000 or so clones, with over 80% occurring only once. Sequencing used peripheral blood. The receptor source for this set is a man aged 30 to 45 with COVID-19, enrolled during active disease. Both conserved end residues are part of each CDR3. The D gene is left open where the match is weak. Clone size is shown for a subset of rows, as once, few, many or a class of expanded clone.

NA,TRBJ1-2,NA,TRBV7-9,TGTGCCAGCAGCCTAGGACAGTCACCCCACTATGGCTACACCTTC,CASSLGQSPHYGYTF
NA,TRBJ1-3,NA,TRBV5-1,TGCGCCAGCAGCTTCCAGGGTCAGGGGAGTGGAAACACCATATATTTT,CASSFQGQGSGNTIYF
NA,TRBJ2-3,TRBD1,TRBV7-2,TGTGCCAGCAGCCCCCGGGGACAGGGGAGGACAGATACGCAGTATTTT,CASSPRGQGRTDTQYF
NA,TRBJ2-7,TRBD2,TRBV6-5,TGTGCCAGCAGACCCGTAGCGGGAGCGGTCTACGAGCAGTACTTC,CASRPVAGAVYEQYF
NA,TRBJ2-1,TRBD2,TRBV29-1,TGCAGCGTTGAAACCCGACTAGCGGACCGATACAATGAGCAGTTCTTC,CSVETRLADRYNEQFF
once,TRBJ1-2,TRBD1,TRBV5-6,TGTGCCAGCAGCTTTGGGACAGGGCAGTACGGTGGCTACACCTTC,CASSFGTGQYGGYTF
NA,TRBJ1-1,NA,TRBV7-9,TGTGCCAGCAGCCCGACAAGGACAGCCGGGGAGCGAGCTTTCTTT,CASSPTRTAGERAFF
once,TRBJ2-1,TRBD2,TRBV7-2,TGTGCCAGCAGTTTAAGGTCCGGGACTAGCGGGTACAATGAGCAGTTCTTC,CASSLRSGTSGYNEQFF
NA,TRBJ1-5,NA,TRBV7-3,TGTGCCAGCAGCTTAGTTGGTAGGGGCGGGATACGCAATCAGCCCCAGCATTTT,CASSLVGRGGIRNQPQHF
NA,TRBJ2-1,TRBD1,TRBV5-4,TGTGCCAGCAGCTTGGGTGGGACAGGGGGCTTAAATGAGCAGTTCTTC,CASSLGGTGGLNEQFF
NA,TRBJ1-2,TRBD1,TRBV7-3,TGTGCCAGCAGCCCAATGGGACAGGGGTATGGCTACACCTTC,CASSPMGQGYGYTF
NA,TRBJ2-7,TRBD1,TRBV3-1/TRBV3-2,TGTGCCAGCAGCCTAGGGACAGGGGGGACCTACGAGCAGTACTTC,CASSLGTGGTYEQYF
NA,TRBJ1-2,NA,TRBV6-5,TGTGCCATCACCGCGCCCAACAGAGGCTACACCTTC,CAITAPNRGYTF
NA,TRBJ1-4,NA,TRBV5-6,TGTGCCAGCAACCAACAGAGTCTTAATGAAAAACTGTTTTTT,CASNQQSLNEKLFF
NA,TRBJ1-1,TRBD1,TRBV27,TGTGCCAGCAGTTGGACAGGGGGGCCAATGAACACTGAAGCTTTCTTT,CASSWTGGPMNTEAFF
NA,TRBJ2-7,NA,TRBV5-4,TGTGCCAGCAGCTCTGGAGGCGGAGGGAACCACGAGCAGTACTTC,CASSSGGGGNHEQYF
NA,TRBJ1-4,NA,TRBV9,TGTGCCAGCAGCGAGGGGGACGTTGAAAAACTGTTTTTT,CASSEGDVEKLFF
NA,TRBJ1-2,NA,TRBV5-6,TGTGCCAGCAGCCCGAATACAGGGAAGCCCAACTATGGCTACACCTTC,CASSPNTGKPNYGYTF
NA,TRBJ2-7,TRBD1,TRBV12-5,TGTGCTAGTGGTCCCAGGGGGATAATTTACGAGCAGTACTTC,CASGPRGIIYEQYF
NA,TRBJ2-3,NA,TRBV3-1/TRBV3-2,TGTGCCAGCTCTTTCGCAGATACGCAGTATTTT,CASSFADTQYF
NA,TRBJ1-2,NA,TRBV7-8,TGTGCCAGCAGCTTCGACTTACAGGGAGCTAACTATGGCTACACCTTC,CASSFDLQGANYGYTF
once,TRBJ2-1,TRBD1,TRBV11-2,TGTGCCAGCAGCTCGTCGAAGGGACAGGGTAACCACTACAATGAGCAGTTCTTC,CASSSSKGQGNHYNEQFF
NA,TRBJ2-2,TRBD1,TRBV4-1,TGCGCCAGCAGCCAATCTACACAGGGGGCGACCGGGGAGCTGTTTTTT,CASSQSTQGATGELFF
NA,TRBJ1-1,NA,TRBV7-2,TGTGCCAGCAGCTTAGCACAGGGAAGCCCTGAATCGCGAGCTTTCTTT,CASSLAQGSPESRAFF
NA,TRBJ2-6,TRBD1,TRBV5-3,TGTGCCAGAAGCTTGACCGGGACAGGGGATTCTGGGGCCAACGTCCTGACTTTC,CARSLTGTGDSGANVLTF
NA,TRBJ2-7,NA,TRBV28,TGTGCTGTGGTGTCAGGGCGAGGCTACGAGCAGTACTTC,CAVVSGRGYEQYF
NA,TRBJ2-1,TRBD2,TRBV5-1,TGCGCCAGCAGCTTTAGCGGGAGCGGGAGGAATGAGCAGTTCTTC,CASSFSGSGRNEQFF
NA,TRBJ2-7,TRBD2,TRBV7-2,TGTGCCAGCAGCTTAGCCGGGAGGGCCGGGGCCATCAGATACGAGCAGTACTTC,CASSLAGRAGAIRYEQYF
NA,TRBJ1-2,TRBD1,TRBV29-1,TGCAGCGCGGAAGGGACAGGGGTCCAATATGGCTACACCTTC,CSAEGTGVQYGYTF
NA,TRBJ1-1,TRBD1,TRBV7-2,TGTGCCAGCAGCTTACAGGGGGAGCGTAACACTGAAGCTTTCTTT,CASSLQGERNTEAFF
NA,TRBJ1-2,NA,TRBV7-3,TGTGCCAGCAGTCAGAGTGGGGGCTTTGGAGGCTACACCTTC,CASSQSGGFGGYTF
NA,TRBJ2-2,NA,TRBV27,TGTGCCAGCAGTTTGCAGACTACCAACACCGGGGAGCTGTTTTTT,CASSLQTTNTGELFF
once,TRBJ2-4,NA,TRBV7-2,TGTGCCAGCAGCCAGGACTGGGAAAACATTCAGTACTTC,CASSQDWENIQYF
NA,TRBJ2-2,TRBD1,TRBV9,TGTGCCAGCAGTCGGGACAGCAACACCGGGGAGCTGTTTTTT,CASSRDSNTGELFF